This TCR beta chain was obtained from a study of beta chain features in type 1 diabetes. About the study: Sorted cells, about 98,000,000 in number, were examined across all samples. Study conclusions and caveats: TCRB CDR3 length was moderately but significantly reduced in all four CD4+ subsets of Type 1 diabetes patients. The similarity of naive, central memory and Treg TCRB repertoires appeared greater among patients than among healthy donors.

Sequenced material consisted of expressed TCRB transcripts (all of the isolated RNA was reverse transcribed). The data were produced by immunoSEQ multiplex PCR, yet TCRdb's version contains in-frame clones alone and is incomplete. This table holds around 650,000 clones, over 10% found once. Turning to this clone: Its matching antigen is unknown.

Germline V gene lookup returns CDR1 SGHRS and CDR2 YFSETQ. The CDR3 is 15 residues long. With 5 bases removed from V and 4 bases from J, the gap between germline ends came to 17 bases. The chain uses TRBV5-1 and TRBJ2-3, with D unresolved. The sample taken for sequencing was naive CD4+ T cells from blood. This TCR was recovered from a man aged 30 to 39 with type 1 diabetes. The CDR3, as DNA: TGCGCCAGCAGTGGGATTGGCAGCCGGTCAGATACGCAGTATTTT. Translated, it gives CASSGIGSRSDTQYF.